These 3 T cell receptor gamma chains came from one sample sequenced in a study of gamma delta lymphoproliferative disorders and STAT genes. The receptor sequences were amplified from genomic DNA of peripheral blood mononuclear cells. TCRdb fed the multiplex PCR reads to CATT. The table has 1,500 to 2,000 gamma-chain clones, about 9.5% seen once. Input material: blood. The receptors derive from a human donor in good health.

Relative to its sample, this clone is medium-sized. V is TRGV11 and J is TRGJ1 or TRGJ2. The J gene, left out of TCRdb, was set here by checking the DNA against germline. TRGV11 is reported as an ORF; its role is uncertain. The CDR3 covers 15 residues. Trimming took 0 bases from V and 4 from J; bases not matched to a gene: 6. The CDR3 nucleotides read TGTGCCTGCTGGATTAGGCACGTCGAGTATTATAAGAAACTCTTT. Translating it yields CACWIRHVEYYKKLF.

In this sample, this clone turned up many times. The chain employs TRGV9 and TRGJP. Here the J gene came from matching the DNA to germline, since TCRdb omits it. The CDR3 is 17 amino acids. J lost 4 bases, V lost 1 base, and 4 bases had no gene match. Looked up from germline, CDR1 is GITISATS and CDR2 is ISYDGTV (reference sequence). In nucleotides, the CDR3 is TGTGCCTTGTGGGAGGTCGGACAAGAGTTGGGCAAAAAAATCAAGGTATTT. Translation gives CALWEVGQELGKKIKVF.

By sample share, this clone is medium-sized. This chain connects TRGV10 to TRGJ1 or TRGJ2. Germline matching of the DNA provided the J gene here, since TCRdb leaves it blank. TRGV10 is assigned to the ORF class and has an uncertain function. The CDR3 sequence is 12 residues long. This chain's CDR3 is CAAPGTYYKKLF. CDR3 nucleotides: TGTGCCGCACCAGGGACGTATTATAAGAAACTCTTT.